A single sample is the source of the 8 T cell receptor beta chains below, sequenced in a study of T cells after yellow fever vaccination (dated by TCRdb to 2018 to 2020). The sample's treatment or condition, from its label and the paper: live attenuated yellow fever vaccine strain. Libraries were prepared through 5' RACE. TCRdb shows the sequencer as Illumina HiSeq 2500. TCRdb's own reprocessing of the public reads used fastp at Q25 and MiXCR and kept productive beta chains. Merged by CDR3 protein, the rows form single entries marked with the most common genes and DNA. Counted in this sample were under 600,000 distinct CDR3 sequences; roughly 12% of them appeared once. The ten biggest clones cover about an eighth of the sample. Source: PBMCs, taken on the day of the yellow fever booster vaccination. These receptors came from a man in his thirties or forties who received the YFV17D yellow fever vaccine.

This clonotype was seen a few times. The chain carries TRBV20-1 and TRBJ2-1; TRBD2 might be the D (5 bases). The CDR3 length is 16 residues. The V gene's germline CDR1 is DFQATT and CDR2 SNEGSKA (reference sequence). V lost 6 bases and J 0 bases, leaving 18 bases between the germline ends. CDR3 sequence: CSANGIGRVSYNEQFF. The CDR3 DNA follows: TGCAGTGCGAACGGGATAGGGCGGGTCTCCTACAATGAGCAGTTCTTC.

This clonotype was detected only a few times. This sequence joins TRBV12-3 or TRBV12-4 and TRBJ2-5; the D gene is possibly TRBD1 (6 bases). V lost 5 bases to trimming and J lost 5 bases, with 12 bases between them. The CDR3 length is 13 residues. In DNA form, the CDR3 reads TGTGCCAGCAGTCCCCAGGGGTGGGAGACCCAGTACTTC. It specifies CASSPQGWETQYF.

The chain combines TRBV28 with TRBJ2-7; 11 positions match TRBD1. The V and J ends lost 7 bases and 7 bases, in that order; junction bases with no gene match: 12. This CDR3 is 15 amino acids long. Germline V lookup: CDR1 MDHEN, CDR2 SYDVKM. Here the CDR3 DNA reads TGTGCCAGCACTCCCTCTGGACAGGGGGCGGGTGAGCAGTACTTC. Its translation: CASTPSGQGAGEQYF.

The CDR3 DNA reads as TGTGCCACCCTGGACTGGCTCTACAATGAGCAGTTCTTC. Its translation: CATLDWLYNEQFF. The rearrangement links TRBV28 to TRBJ2-1; TRBD2 is a possible D gene (5 bases). There are 13 residues in the CDR3. Looked up from germline, CDR1 is MDHEN and CDR2 is SYDVKM. The V gene lost 10 bases and the J gene lost 3 bases, with 13 bases spanning the gap.

The chain has TRBV3-1 and TRBJ2-2, with a tentative D call TRBD1 (5 bases). Between the trimmed V and J ends, which lost 1 base and 6 bases, there was a span of 9 bases. The CDR3 consists of 14 residues. Germline V lookup: CDR1 LGHDT, CDR2 YNNKEL (reference sequence). CDR3 nucleotides: TGTGCCAGCAGCCAAGCGAGCAGGGCCGGGGAGCTGTTTTTT. Translating gives CASSQASRAGELFF.

The rearrangement joins TRBV11-1 to TRBJ1-4; D is unresolved. Germline V gene lookup returns CDR1 SGHAT and CDR2 FQDESV (reference sequence). This CDR3 has 14 amino acids. V was trimmed by 6 bases and J by 3 bases, leaving 11 bases between them. CDR3 DNA: TGTGCCAGCAGTAGGACGGAATCTAATGAAAAACTGTTTTTT. This translates into CASSRTESNEKLFF.

The genes are TRBV12-3 or TRBV12-4 and TRBJ1-1; D is undetermined. The V and J ends lost 1 base and 4 bases respectively, with 13 bases between them. The CDR3 consists of 15 residues. The DNA for the CDR3 is TGTGCCAGCAGTTTAGGGGAGGGTCGGACCACTGAAGCTTTCTTT. This gives the protein CASSLGEGRTTEAFF.

Comment on this clonotype: Since a much larger clone is just one base distant, this may be a read error. This chain uses TRBV6-5 with TRBJ2-1; no clear D gene. The CDR3 sequence is 12 residues long. Germline V lookup: CDR1 MNHEY, CDR2 SVGAGI. V lost 6 bases and J 3 bases, leaving 6 bases between the germline ends. In nucleotides, the CDR3 is TGTGCCAGCAGAGACCTCTACAATGAGCAGTTCTTC. It yields the protein CASRDLYNEQFF.